The text below deals with one T cell receptor (beta chain). Its specificity is not known. This CDR3 has 16 residues. J lost 2 bases, V lost 6 bases, and 9 bases had no gene match. CDR1 and CDR2 from the germline V gene are SEHNR and FQNEAQ (reference sequence). This PCR relied on a set of 60 Vbeta primers and 13 Jbeta primers. The assay was immunoSEQ multiplex PCR, and TCRdb's table has in-frame clones only and misses some. The data contain around 150,000 clones, about 77% of them singletons. The sample comes from a study of cytomegalovirus exposure and HLA in healthy donors. Study-wide findings and caveats: By a later analysis, the bulk of CMV-associated TCR beta chains appeared HLA-restricted. Most TCR sequences showed up rarely, but some public TCRs showed up in many donors. The authors judged a highly shared variant cluster likely a sequencing artifact. Across all donors, roughly uniform sequencing depth was an assumption of the presence/absence analyses.

J is TRBJ2-7 and V is TRBV7-9; TRBD2 agrees at 11 bases. Sequencing was carried out using PBMCs. The receptor was isolated from a male donor in good health and CMV-seropositive. The CDR3 protein is CASSLLTSGATYEQYF. CDR3 DNA: TGTGCCAGCAGTCTTCTGACTAGCGGGGCTACCTACGAGCAGTACTTC.